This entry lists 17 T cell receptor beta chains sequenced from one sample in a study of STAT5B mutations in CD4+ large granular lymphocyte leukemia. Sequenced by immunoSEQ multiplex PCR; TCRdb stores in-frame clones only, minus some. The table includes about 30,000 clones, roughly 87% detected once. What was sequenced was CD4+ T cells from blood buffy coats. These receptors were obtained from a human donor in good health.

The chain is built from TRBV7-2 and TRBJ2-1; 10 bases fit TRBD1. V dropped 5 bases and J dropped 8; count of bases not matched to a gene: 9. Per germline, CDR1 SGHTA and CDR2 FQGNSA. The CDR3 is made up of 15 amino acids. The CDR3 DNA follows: TGTGCCAGCAGCCCAAGACAGGGGGCGGTTGATGAGCAGTTCTTC. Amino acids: CASSPRQGAVDEQFF. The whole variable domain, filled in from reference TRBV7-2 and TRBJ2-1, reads GAGVSQSPSNKVTEKGKDVELRCDPISGHTALYWYRQSLGQGLEFLIYFQGNSAPDKSGLPSDRFSAERTGGSVSTLTIQRTQQEDSAVYLCASSPRQGAVDEQFFGPGTRLTVL.

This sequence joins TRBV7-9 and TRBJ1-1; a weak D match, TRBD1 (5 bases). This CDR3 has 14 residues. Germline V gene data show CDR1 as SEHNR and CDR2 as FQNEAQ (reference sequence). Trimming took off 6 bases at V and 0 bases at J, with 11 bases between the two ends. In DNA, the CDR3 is TGTGCCAGCAGGAACGGGGGGATGAACACTGAAGCTTTCTTT. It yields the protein CASRNGGMNTEAFF.

Here the CDR3 DNA reads TGTGCCAGCAGACCCACCGACGGGGCCCACTACAATGAGCAGTTCTTC. This codes for CASRPTDGAHYNEQFF. The chain recombines TRBV28 with TRBJ2-1; D is perhaps TRBD1 or TRBD2 (5 bases each). Germline CDR1 is MDHEN and CDR2 is SYDVKM. Trimming removed 6 bases at V and 3 bases at J, with 18 bases between. The CDR3 sequence is 16 residues long.

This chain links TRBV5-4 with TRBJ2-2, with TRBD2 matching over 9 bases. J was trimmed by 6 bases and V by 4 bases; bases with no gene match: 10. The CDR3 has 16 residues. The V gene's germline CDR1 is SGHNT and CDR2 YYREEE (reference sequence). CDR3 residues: CASSQGGSGSAGELFF. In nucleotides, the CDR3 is TGTGCCAGCAGCCAGGGGGGTAGCGGGAGTGCCGGGGAGCTGTTTTTT.

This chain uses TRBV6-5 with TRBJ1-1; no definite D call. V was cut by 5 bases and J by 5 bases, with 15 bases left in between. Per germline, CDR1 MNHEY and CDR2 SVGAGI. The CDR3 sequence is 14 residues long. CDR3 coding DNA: TGTGCCAGCAGTCTAGGGAATGTACAGACTGAAGCTTTCTTT. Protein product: CASSLGNVQTEAFF.

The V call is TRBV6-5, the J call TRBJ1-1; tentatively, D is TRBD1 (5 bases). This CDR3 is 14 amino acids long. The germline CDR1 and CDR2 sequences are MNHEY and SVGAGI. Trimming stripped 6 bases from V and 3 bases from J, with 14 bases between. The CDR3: CASRLDGGDTEAFF. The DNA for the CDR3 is TGTGCCAGCAGGCTAGACGGGGGTGACACTGAAGCTTTCTTT.

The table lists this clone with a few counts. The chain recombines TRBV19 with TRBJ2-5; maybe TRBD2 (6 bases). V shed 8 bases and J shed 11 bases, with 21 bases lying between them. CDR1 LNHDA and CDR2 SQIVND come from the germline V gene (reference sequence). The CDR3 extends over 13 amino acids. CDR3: CASSTRAEGSQYF. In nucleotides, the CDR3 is TGTGCCAGTTCAACTAGGGCGGAGGGGTCTCAGTACTTC.

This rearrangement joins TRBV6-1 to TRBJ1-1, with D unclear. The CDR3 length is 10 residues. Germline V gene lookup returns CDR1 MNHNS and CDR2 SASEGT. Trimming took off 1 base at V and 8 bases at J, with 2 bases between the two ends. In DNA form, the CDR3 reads TGTGCCAGCAGTGAAGTCGAAGCTTTCTTT. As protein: CASSEVEAFF.

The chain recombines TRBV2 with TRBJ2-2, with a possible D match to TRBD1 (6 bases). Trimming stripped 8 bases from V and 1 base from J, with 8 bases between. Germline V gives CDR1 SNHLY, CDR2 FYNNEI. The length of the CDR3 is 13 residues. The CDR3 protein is CASSQGNTGELFF. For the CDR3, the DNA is TGTGCCAGCTCACAGGGGAACACCGGGGAGCTGTTTTTT.

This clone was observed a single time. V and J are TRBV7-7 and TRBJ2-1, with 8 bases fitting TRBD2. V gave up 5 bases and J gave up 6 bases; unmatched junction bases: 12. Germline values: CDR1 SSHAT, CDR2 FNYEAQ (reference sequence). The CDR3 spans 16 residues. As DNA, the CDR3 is TGTGCCAGCAGCCTCAACCCGACTAGCGCAGGCAATGAGCAGTTCTTC. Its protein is CASSLNPTSAGNEQFF.

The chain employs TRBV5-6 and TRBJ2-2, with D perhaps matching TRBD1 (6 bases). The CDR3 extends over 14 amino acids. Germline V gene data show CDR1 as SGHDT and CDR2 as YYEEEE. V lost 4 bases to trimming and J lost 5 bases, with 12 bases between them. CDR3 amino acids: CASSGTGPTGELFF. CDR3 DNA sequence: TGTGCCAGCAGCGGTACAGGGCCGACCGGGGAGCTGTTTTTT.

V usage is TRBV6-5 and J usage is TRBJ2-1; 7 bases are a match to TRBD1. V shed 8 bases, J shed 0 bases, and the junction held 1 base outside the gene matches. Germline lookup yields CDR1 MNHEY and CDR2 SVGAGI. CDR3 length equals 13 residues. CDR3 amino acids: CASRDSSYNEQFF. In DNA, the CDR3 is TGTGCCAGCCGGGACAGCTCCTACAATGAGCAGTTCTTC.

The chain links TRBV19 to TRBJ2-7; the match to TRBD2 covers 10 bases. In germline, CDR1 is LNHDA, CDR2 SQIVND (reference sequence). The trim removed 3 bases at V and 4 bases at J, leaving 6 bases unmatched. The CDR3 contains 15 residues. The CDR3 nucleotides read TGTGCCAGTAGTATGCGGACTAGCGGTATTTACGAGCAGTACTTC. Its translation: CASSMRTSGIYEQYF.

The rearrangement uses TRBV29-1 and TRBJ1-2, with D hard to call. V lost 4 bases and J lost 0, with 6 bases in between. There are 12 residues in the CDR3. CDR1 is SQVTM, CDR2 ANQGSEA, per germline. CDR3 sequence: CSVASTNYGYTF. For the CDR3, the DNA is TGCAGCGTTGCAAGTACTAACTATGGCTACACCTTC.

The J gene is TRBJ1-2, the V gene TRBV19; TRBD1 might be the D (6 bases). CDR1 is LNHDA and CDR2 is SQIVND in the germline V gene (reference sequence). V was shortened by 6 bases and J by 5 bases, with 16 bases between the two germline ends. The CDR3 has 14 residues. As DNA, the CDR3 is TGTGCCAGTAGACAGGGCCCGGTTGGGTATGGCTACACCTTC. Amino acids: CASRQGPVGYGYTF.

CDR3 sequence: CASSPQRNEQFF. In DNA, the CDR3 is TGTGCCAGCTCACCACAACGCAATGAGCAGTTCTTC. This chain links TRBV18 with TRBJ2-1; no firm D call. Trimming removed 1 base at V and 6 bases at J, with 4 bases between. Germline V gives CDR1 KGHSH, CDR2 LQKENI. The CDR3 extends over 12 amino acids.

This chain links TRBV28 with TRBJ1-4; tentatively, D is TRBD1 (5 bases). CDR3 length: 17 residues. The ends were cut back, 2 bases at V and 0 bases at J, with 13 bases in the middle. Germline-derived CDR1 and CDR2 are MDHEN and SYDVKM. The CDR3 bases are TGTGCCAGCAGTTTAGGGTGGGGGAAGGCAACTAATGAAAAACTGTTTTTT. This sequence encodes CASSLGWGKATNEKLFF.